This is a list of T cell receptor beta chains from one sample in a study of blood T cell repertoires in COVID-19. Clones were read by immunoSEQ multiplex PCR, and TCRdb kept only the in-frame ones, dropping some. The sample yields a few hundred thousand clones, over 75% seen once. Sequenced: PBMCs or T cells enriched from blood (not recorded which). The receptors shown here come from a middle-aged woman with acute COVID-19. Each CDR3 is given with its conserved first and last residue. D genes are given only for firm matches. Not every row has a clone size; where given, it reads once, few, many or a size class.

cdr3_nt cdr3_aa j_call d_call v_call clone_size
TGCGCCAGCAGTGACCCGACAGGAGCGAACACTGAAGCTTTCTTT CASSDPTGANTEAFF TRBJ1-1 . TRBV10-1 .
TGTGCCAGCAGGGGAACAGGGGGCAGTGGCTACACCTTC CASRGTGGSGYTF TRBJ1-2 TRBD1 TRBV6-5 .
TGTGCCAGCAGTTCCCGGGACAGGGGGTTCAATCAGCCCCAGCATTTT CASSSRDRGFNQPQHF TRBJ1-5 TRBD1 TRBV6-5 .
TGTGCCAGCAGCCTAAGCTGGACAGGGGTCTATGGCTACACCTTC CASSLSWTGVYGYTF TRBJ1-2 TRBD1 TRBV6-5 few
TGTGCCAGCAGCTTAGGGACTTTTAGCACAGATACGCAGTATTTT CASSLGTFSTDTQYF TRBJ2-3 . TRBV11-2 .
TGTGCCAGCAGCCATCCAGCGGGCAATCAGCCCCAGCATTTT CASSHPAGNQPQHF TRBJ1-5 . TRBV4-2 .
TGTGCCAGTAGTATTCCGACCGGACAGCCCGGAAACACCATATATTTT CASSIPTGQPGNTIYF TRBJ1-3 . TRBV19 .
TGTGCCAGCAGCTTAACCCAGTACCAAGAGACCCAGTACTTC CASSLTQYQETQYF TRBJ2-5 . TRBV7-9 .
TGTGCCAGTAGTCGGGGAGGACAGGGCGACACTGAAGCTTTCTTT CASSRGGQGDTEAFF TRBJ1-1 TRBD1 TRBV25-1 few
TGTGCCAGCAGCCAGAGACGTACTAGCGGACCAGATACGCAGTATTTT CASSQRRTSGPDTQYF TRBJ2-3 TRBD2 TRBV3-1/TRBV3-2 .
TGTGCCAGCAGTTACCGCCGAGGGGTAGCGGGGAACACCGGGGAGCTGTTTTTT CASSYRRGVAGNTGELFF TRBJ2-2 TRBD2 TRBV6-2/TRBV6-3 few
TGTGCCAGCTCACCGGGACAGGGGATCACTAATGAAAAACTGTTTTTT CASSPGQGITNEKLFF TRBJ1-4 TRBD1 TRBV18 few
TGTGCCTGGAGTGTAGATGGTAGTTATAATTCACCCCTCCACTTT CAWSVDGSYNSPLHF TRBJ1-6 . TRBV30 .
TGTGCCAGTAGGATAAACACACGTGGGGCAGGCTATGGCTACACCTTC CASRINTRGAGYGYTF TRBJ1-2 . TRBV19 .
TGTGCCAGCAGCTACGGGGACAGGGGGCTCTATGGCTACACCTTC CASSYGDRGLYGYTF TRBJ1-2 TRBD1 TRBV3-1/TRBV3-2 .
TGTGCCAGCAGCCAAGGTTCACTAGCGGGAGGGCCGGCAGATACGCAGTATTTT CASSQGSLAGGPADTQYF TRBJ2-3 TRBD2 TRBV3-1/TRBV3-2 .
TGTGCCAGTAGTCTGGACAGTCTGAGCACTGAAGCTTTCTTT CASSLDSLSTEAFF TRBJ1-1 . TRBV19 once
TGTGCCTCAGCATTTACAGGCGGCGCTGAAGCTTTCTTT CASAFTGGAEAFF TRBJ1-1 . TRBV28 few
TGTGCCAGCAGCTTGGCCTCAGGGGCTGGCTACACCTTC CASSLASGAGYTF TRBJ1-2 . TRBV5-4 .
TGCGCCAGCAAACAGGACAGGGTCGAGCAGTACTTC CASKQDRVEQYF TRBJ2-7 TRBD1 TRBV5-1 .
TGCGCCAGCAGCACGACAGGGCTCCCAACTAATGAAAAACTGTTTTTT CASSTTGLPTNEKLFF TRBJ1-4 TRBD1 TRBV5-1 .
TGTGCCAGCAGTTACTCTCTCTCAACTAATGAAAAACTGTTTTTT CASSYSLSTNEKLFF TRBJ1-4 . TRBV6-5 once